This T cell receptor (beta chain) was recovered during a study of blood T cell repertoires in COVID-19. In germline, CDR1 is KGHDR, CDR2 SFDVKD. This CDR3 is built from 13 residues. Trimming shortened V by 4 bases and J by 5 bases, and 10 bases separated the two germline ends. Generated by immunoSEQ multiplex PCR, the TCRdb table keeps only in-frame clones and is missing some. Of some 170,000 clones in the sample, approximately 88% were seen once. What was sequenced was peripheral blood. This TCR derives from a woman aged 60 to 75 who had recovered from COVID-19. The chain combines TRBV24-1 with TRBJ1-2; the D gene is possibly TRBD1 (5 bases). CDR3 loop: CATSDTRQYGYTF. The CDR3 DNA is TGTGCCACCAGTGACACTCGACAGTATGGCTACACCTTC.